This TCR beta chain appears in the sequencing data of a study of T cells in Graves' hyperthyroidism and ophthalmopathy. The CDR3 has 13 amino acids. The ends lost 11 bases at V and 8 bases at J; junction bases unmatched: 11. CDR1 SNHLY and CDR2 FYNNEI come from the germline V gene. Study-wide results and limits: Peripheral blood also featured most of the thyroid clonotypes expanded above 0.001. Ophthalmopathy prediction by the model preceded onset by a median roughly 6.3 months.

This clonotype has at least ten counts. As yet, its antigen is unknown. Authors of the study amplified TCR beta CDR3 regions from RNA transcripts. An initial round of RT-PCR targeting the TCR CDR3 relied on the HTBI primer set. MiXCR was run by TCRdb on the multiplex PCR reads, yielding one entry per CDR3 protein. The sample lists hundreds of thousands of distinct CDR3 sequences; 16% were seen once. The J gene is TRBJ2-1, the V gene TRBV2; TRBD2 matches 8 bases. The sequenced material came from blood. This TCR derives from a middle-aged woman with Graves' ophthalmopathy. This CDR3 reads CAGTGGAQYEQFF. CDR3 DNA: TGTGCCGGCACCGGGGGGGCCCAATATGAGCAGTTCTTC.